In its sample, the clone carrying this T cell receptor (beta chain) ranks as medium-sized (0.01 to 0.1%). The antigen is not known. Via MiXCR, TCRdb re-called the 5' RACE reads, giving one row per CDR3 protein. This sample has approximately 50,000 distinct CDR3 sequences, with approximately 27% found just once. Study-level points and caveats: Tumor-infiltrating Treg TCR alpha and beta sequences overlapped most with tumor naive CD4+ T cells, then blood naive.

V dropped 2 bases and J dropped 5; count of bases not matched to a gene: 3. This CDR3 has 15 amino acids. Germline values: CDR1 SGHDT, CDR2 YYEEEE. The sorted Tregs were CD4+CD25+CD127-/low cells. Sequenced material: tumor-infiltrating Tregs sorted from the breast tumor. The V and J genes are TRBV5-6 and TRBJ2-1, with 11 positions matching TRBD2. The receptor comes from a female donor with breast cancer. This chain's CDR3 is CASSFLLAGDNEQFF. CDR3 sequence (DNA): TGTGCCAGCAGCTTTTTACTAGCGGGAGACAATGAGCAGTTCTTC.